The entry below gives a single TCR beta chain sequence along with its context. The sample holds many counts of this clone. Its antigen is still unknown. Nothing much larger sits one base from this clone, and base qualities are not available. The entire isolated RNA was reverse transcribed using the High Capacity cDNA Reverse Transcription Kit, and thus expressed TCRB transcripts were sequenced. Deep immunoSEQ sequencing was performed on naive, central memory and regulatory T cell samples, with an average of approximately 3.9 million total reads per sample. Sorted cells were lysed in RLT buffer and RNA was extracted with DNase-treated RNeasy Micro or Mini kits, depending on cell number. Each cell subset was processed on its own to prevent cross-contamination, while patient and healthy donor samples were processed together. The immunoSEQ multiplex PCR was used to amplify TCRB sequences from cDNA, yielding 87-bp fragments that span the CDR3 region. Sequencing of the amplicons was performed on the Illumina HiSeq platform. Per the authors' processing: PCR bias was corrected computationally using synthetic template baselines, and reads within Hamming distance 2 were collapsed, with unmergeable singletons discarded. By aligning reads against IMGT, V, D and J genes, CDR3 length, and insertions or deletions at six rearrangement sites were assigned. Clonotype counts were normalized to sorted cell number within each subset before computing true diversity and Gini coefficients with the tcR R package. Repertoire sharing was quantified using the overlap coefficient calculated on TCRB nucleotide sequences. Out-of-frame TCRB sequences from naive cells were analyzed as a proxy for the pre-selection repertoire. Sourced from immuneACCESS, this table was stored by TCRdb with only in-frame sequences that have V and J called. A share of the clones is absent; for the studies checked, an unresolved V gene accounts for under half, and the remainder has no known explanation. V and J calls plus clone size are reproduced from that table; the DNA served to infer D and trimming. The sample table holds under 450,000 clones, of which 11% to 15% were seen once. The ten largest clones represent under 0.04% of the sample.

Trimming costs V 6 bases and J 0 bases, and their ends lie 9 bases apart. CDR1 and CDR2, looked up from the germline V gene, are SQVTM and ANQGSEA. The CDR3 runs 14 residues from the cysteine to the phenylalanine. Here the CDR3 DNA is all that survives: 42 bases in frame from base 1. Each donor gave one peripheral blood draw, averaging approximately 0.11 L, which was collected into heparinised tubes. A BD FACSAria II was used to sort naive, central memory, regulatory and stem cell-like memory CD4+ T cells with a panel that included CD45RO, CCR7, CD25, CD127, CD95 and CD27. All sorted populations exceeded 95% purity. PBMCs were separated immediately by Lymphoprep density gradient centrifugation and were stained directly, without being cultured. So that batch effects would be minimized, each experiment stained and sorted samples in pairs, pairing one healthy donor with one patient. These data belong to a study of beta chain features in type 1 diabetes (dated by TCRdb to the late 2010s). As for the study more broadly: Mean age, gender distribution, total cell number and subset yield did not differ between patients and healthy donors. A total of under 140,000,000 sorted cells were examined across all samples, and the number of cells per subset was strongly correlated with RNA yield. The study compared the TCRB repertoires of sorted circulating CD4+ T cell subsets in recently diagnosed type 1 diabetes patients with those in matched healthy donors. Naive and central memory subsets were obtained from all 30 or so donors, but regulatory and stem cell-like memory subsets were isolated from only 8 patients and about eight healthy donors. Study-wide conclusions, independent of this receptor: Because the HLA sub-analyses included only small numbers of individuals, any influence of HLA type on TCRB rearrangement was left unresolved. At VDJ recombination sites, type 1 diabetes patients had fewer insertions and more deleted nucleotides, which implies abnormalities in thymic rearrangement. In all four CD4+ subsets, TCRB CDR3 length was moderately but significantly shorter in type 1 diabetes patients. Shorter templates might have been favored by PCR, but patient and control samples were amplified and corrected together, so both groups would have been affected equally by any skew. Because cDNA was sequenced instead of genomic DNA, highly expressing activated cells could be over-represented, though the groups showed no difference in activation or CD3 levels. Naive, central memory and regulatory TCRB repertoires appeared more similar among patients than among healthy donors.

This TCR was recovered from a man aged 30 to 39 in good health. The chain is assembled from TRBV29-1 and TRBJ2-6; TRBD1 is a weak D gene call, 6 bases matching. The sequencing sample was made of naive CD4+ T cells from blood. The cell subset or site label for this specimen denotes: true naive CD4+ T cells. The CDR3 here reads CSVTQGSGANVLTF. The bases are TGCAGCGTAACACAGGGCTCTGGGGCCAACGTCCTGACTTTC.